These 27 T cell receptor beta chains were sequenced from one sample in a study of cytomegalovirus exposure and HLA in healthy donors. Method: immunoSEQ multiplex PCR; TCRdb's copy keeps in-frame clones and lacks some. The sample includes about 160,000 clones, approximately 87% of them seen just once. Sample: PBMCs. These TCRs come from a woman in her twenties or thirties in good health and CMV-seronegative.

The CDR3: CASSPQTDITYEQYF. CDR3 in DNA: TGCGCCAGCAGCCCCCAGACGGACATTACCTACGAGCAGTACTTC. The gene calls are TRBV5-1 and TRBJ2-7; maybe TRBD1 (5 bases). Germline assignment: CDR1 SGHRS and CDR2 YFSETQ. Trimming left V 4 bases short and J 2 bases short, with 16 bases between. CDR3 length: 15 amino acids.

The rearrangement uses TRBV6-1 and TRBJ2-1; D remains ambiguous. Trimming left V 3 bases short and J 3 bases short, with 15 bases between. The CDR3 is made up of 16 amino acids. CDR1 MNHNS and CDR2 SASEGT come from the germline V gene. CDR3 in DNA: TGTGCCAGCAGTGAGCCAACAGATCCGATCTACAATGAGCAGTTCTTC. Its translation is CASSEPTDPIYNEQFF.

The genes are TRBV2 and TRBJ1-1; no clear D gene. CDR1 is SNHLY, CDR2 FYNNEI, per germline. Trimming removed 7 bases from V and 4 bases from J, with 13 bases in between. This CDR3 spans 13 amino acids. In DNA form, the CDR3 reads TGTGCCAGCACCGACGGTCCGGCCACTGAAGCTTTCTTT. It is translated as CASTDGPATEAFF.

The CDR3 DNA is TGTGCCAGCAGCCCGGGACAATCTCTTTCACCCCTCCACTTT. It yields the protein CASSPGQSLSPLHF. The chain recombines TRBV9 with TRBJ1-6; weak D call: TRBD1 (6 bases). Germline values: CDR1 SGDLS, CDR2 YYNGEE. The germline V and J ends were trimmed by 4 bases and 9 bases, with 14 bases remaining between them. The CDR3 covers 14 residues.

The J gene is TRBJ2-3, the V gene TRBV19, with D possibly called TRBD1 or TRBD2 (6 bases each). CDR1 LNHDA and CDR2 SQIVND come from the germline V gene (reference sequence). Trimming left V 1 base short and J 8 bases short, with 16 bases between. CDR3 length equals 15 residues. CDR3 coding DNA: TGTGCCAGTAGTATAGGGAGGGGGACGGGTGGTACGCAGTATTTT. The encoded protein is CASSIGRGTGGTQYF.

The gene calls are TRBV4-1 and TRBJ1-1; no clear D gene. V lost 4 bases, J lost 0 bases, and 6 bases lay in between. Germline CDR1 reads MGHRA; CDR2 reads YSYEKL. The CDR3 covers 13 residues. CDR3 region: CASSLILNTEAFF. The CDR3 DNA follows: TGCGCCAGCAGCCTCATCCTGAACACTGAAGCTTTCTTT.

This chain uses TRBV7-2 with TRBJ2-2; D is tentatively TRBD1 or TRBD2 (5 bases each). Trimming shortened V by 2 bases and J by 5 bases, and 12 bases separated the two germline ends. Germline-derived CDR1 and CDR2 are SGHTA and FQGNSA. The CDR3 totals 15 residues. The CDR3 protein is CASSLKSGPTGELFF. For the CDR3, the DNA is TGTGCCAGCAGCTTAAAGTCGGGGCCAACCGGGGAGCTGTTTTTT.

This clone showed up just once. The chain links TRBV29-1 to TRBJ1-2; TRBD1 matches at 7 bases. Trimming cost V 7 bases and J 4 bases; bases outside gene matches: 3. CDR3 length: 11 amino acids. CDR1 is SQVTM and CDR2 is ANQGSEA in the germline V gene. CDR3 region: CSARTGYGYTF. The CDR3 bases are TGCAGCGCAAGGACAGGCTATGGCTACACCTTC.

This clone came up once. The V gene is TRBV7-2, the J gene TRBJ1-2; D not resolved. This CDR3 contains 15 residues. Germline CDR1 is SGHTA and CDR2 is FQGNSA. With 2 bases removed from V and 6 bases from J, the gap between germline ends came to 16 bases. CDR3 in DNA: TGTGCCAGCAGCTTACACGGCTCCGAGCCTAATGGCTACACCTTC. It yields the protein CASSLHGSEPNGYTF.

This clone was detected only a few times. The chain combines TRBV7-2 with TRBJ2-7; the match to TRBD1 covers 8 bases. CDR3 length equals 13 residues. The J segment lost 11 bases and the V segment lost 5 bases, leaving 11 bases of the junction unmatched. CDR1 and CDR2 (germline): SGHTA, FQGNSA. The CDR3 reads CASSNHLDRAEYF. The DNA of the CDR3 is TGTGCCAGCAGCAACCACTTGGACAGGGCCGAGTACTTC.

The chain combines TRBV7-2 with TRBJ2-4, with TRBD1 matching 7 bases. V shed 2 bases and J 0 bases; nucleotides not matched to a gene: 7. The CDR3 consists of 17 residues. Germline CDR1 reads SGHTA; CDR2 reads FQGNSA. The CDR3: CASSLFGQGEAKNIQYF. The CDR3 region has the DNA TGTGCCAGCAGCTTATTCGGGCAGGGGGAAGCCAAAAACATTCAGTACTTC.

This clone was counted a single time. The rearrangement links TRBV6-5 to TRBJ2-5; TRBD1 matches at 7 bases. CDR3 length equals 16 residues. Germline V gene sequence: CDR1 MNHEY, CDR2 SVGAGI. The V and J ends lost 2 bases and 3 bases, in that order; junction bases with no gene match: 9. The CDR3 bases are TGTGCCAGCAGTTACAGAGTCAGGGGGAAAAAAGAGACCCAGTACTTC. As protein: CASSYRVRGKKETQYF.

V usage is TRBV29-1 and J usage is TRBJ1-3; D uncertain. Germline CDR1 reads SQVTM; CDR2 reads ANQGSEA. The CDR3 is 14 residues long. The V and J ends lost 7 bases and 0 bases respectively, with 13 bases between them. Here the CDR3 reads CSAGTSNSGNTIYF. In DNA, the CDR3 is TGCAGCGCCGGAACATCCAACTCTGGAAACACCATATATTTT.

The chain recombines TRBV5-4 with TRBJ1-1; the D gene is possibly TRBD1 (5 bases). The germline V gene has CDR1 SGHNT and CDR2 YYREEE (reference sequence). This CDR3 contains 15 residues. Trimming shortened V by 3 bases and J by 0 bases, and 12 bases separated the two germline ends. As DNA, the CDR3 is TGTGCCAGCAGCTGGGGCTCAGGGATGAACACTGAAGCTTTCTTT. This encodes CASSWGSGMNTEAFF.

The chain is built from TRBV5-1 and TRBJ2-1; 12 positions agree with TRBD1. The CDR3 sequence is 14 residues long. V was pared by 2 bases and J by 10 bases, with 4 bases of the junction left unmatched. Germline assignment: CDR1 SGHRS and CDR2 YFSETQ. CDR3 protein: CASSFGTGGSEQFF. The CDR3 DNA follows: TGCGCCAGCAGCTTCGGGACAGGGGGCTCGGAGCAGTTCTTC.

This clone was detected once. The rearrangement links TRBV4-3 to TRBJ2-2; tentatively, D is TRBD2 (5 bases). The CDR3 is made up of 16 amino acids. Germline V lookup: CDR1 LGHNA, CDR2 YSLEER. Between the trimmed V and J ends, which lost 0 bases and 10 bases, there was a span of 18 bases. CDR3 in DNA: TGCGCCAGCAGCCAAGATTTTGGGCCACTTAGCGAGGAGCTGTTTTTT. The encoded protein is CASSQDFGPLSEELFF.

The chain is built from TRBV25-1 and TRBJ1-2; unclear D gene. The CDR3 covers 11 residues. Germline V lookup: CDR1 MGHDK, CDR2 SYGVNS. V shed 4 bases and J shed 5 bases, with 5 bases lying between them. CDR3 amino acids: CASSGRYGYTF. CDR3 nucleotide sequence: TGTGCCAGCAGTGGTAGATATGGCTACACCTTC.

The genes are TRBV9 and TRBJ2-2; no reliable D call. The CDR3 extends over 15 amino acids. Trimming left V 0 bases short and J 1 base short, with 7 bases between. Germline CDR1 is SGDLS and CDR2 is YYNGEE. CDR3 residues: CASSVEGMNTGELFF. The CDR3 DNA reads as TGTGCCAGCAGCGTAGAAGGGATGAACACCGGGGAGCTGTTTTTT.

This clone was seen a handful of times. V usage is TRBV5-6 and J usage is TRBJ1-2; TRBD1 might be the D (5 bases). CDR3 length equals 15 residues. From germline, CDR1 is SGHDT and CDR2 YYEEEE. V was shortened by 3 bases and J by 8 bases, with 20 bases between the two germline ends. For the CDR3, the DNA is TGTGCCAGCAGCTCCTATGCAGGGATTAGTGGAGGCTACACCTTC. It specifies CASSSYAGISGGYTF.

The chain combines TRBV18 with TRBJ2-1; D uncertain. V lost 2 bases and J 6 bases, leaving 11 bases between the germline ends. Germline CDR1 KGHSH, CDR2 LQKENI. The CDR3 is 14 amino acids. CDR3 protein: CASSPGIQGNEQFF. The CDR3 DNA reads as TGTGCCAGCTCACCAGGGATACAAGGCAATGAGCAGTTCTTC.

Comments on this clone: A much larger clone differs by one base, so this may be a read error. The same CDR3 arises from other DNA sequences in this sample as well. The chain couples TRBV6-1 to TRBJ1-2; perhaps TRBD1 as D (6 bases). Trimming removed 6 bases from V and 11 bases from J, with 22 bases in between. The CDR3 totals 14 residues. Germline CDR1 and CDR2: MNHNS and SASEGT. The CDR3 DNA reads as TGTGCCAGCAGCGCTACAGGGATAAGGAGTGGTTACACCTTC. It specifies CASSATGIRSGYTF.

This clone was observed once. J is TRBJ2-1 and V is TRBV6-1, with a possible D match to TRBD2 (6 bases). The V end lost 7 bases, the J end lost 3 bases, and 16 bases lay between the germline ends. The germline gives CDR1 MNHNS, CDR2 SASEGT. There are 15 residues in the CDR3. CDR3 residues: CASIGGRVYYNEQFF. The DNA of the CDR3 is TGTGCCAGCATCGGGGGTCGGGTCTACTACAATGAGCAGTTCTTC.

This sequence joins TRBV5-6 and TRBJ1-2; D remains ambiguous. V was cut by 5 bases and J by 4 bases, with 9 bases left in between. CDR3 size: 12 residues. Germline V gene lookup returns CDR1 SGHDT and CDR2 YYEEEE. Here the CDR3 DNA reads TGTGCCAGCAGGGGTGGCTCCTATGGCTACACCTTC. This codes for CASRGGSYGYTF. Drawing the rest from reference TRBV5-6 and TRBJ1-2, the complete variable domain is DAGVTQSPTHLIKTRGQQVTLRCSPKSGHDTVSWYQQALGQGPQFIFQYYEEEERQRGNFPDRFSGHQFPNYSSELNVNALLLGDSALYLCASRGGSYGYTFGSGTRLTVV.

The chain employs TRBV5-8 and TRBJ2-2; TRBD2 agrees at 8 bases. The CDR3 consists of 16 residues. With V trimmed by 4 bases and J by 6 bases, 11 bases remained unmatched. Per the germline V gene, CDR1 is SGHTS and CDR2 is YDEGEE. The CDR3 region has the DNA TGTGCCAGCAGCCGGGAGGGGAGGTTGATTGCCGGGGAGCTGTTTTTT. This encodes CASSREGRLIAGELFF.

V and J are TRBV5-5 and TRBJ1-1; D gene ambiguous. Germline-derived CDR1 and CDR2 are SGHKS and YYEKEE (reference sequence). The CDR3 sequence is 14 residues long. V dropped 4 bases and J dropped 6 bases, with 16 bases sitting between them. The DNA for the CDR3 is TGTGCCAGCAGCCCCCCTCGAGGTATTCCTGAAGCTTTCTTT. Its translation is CASSPPRGIPEAFF.

This clone occurred once. In the same sample, other DNA sequences code for this CDR3. This sequence joins TRBV7-2 and TRBJ2-3; 7 bases are a match to TRBD1. J was trimmed by 2 bases and V by 5 bases; bases with no gene match: 4. CDR3 length: 14 amino acids. From germline, CDR1 is SGHTA and CDR2 FQGNSA. The DNA for the CDR3 is TGTGCCAGCAGCCTGGGACAGATCACAGATACGCAGTATTTT. This translates into CASSLGQITDTQYF.

This rearrangement joins TRBV5-6 to TRBJ2-5, with a tentative D call TRBD2 (6 bases). The V and J ends lost 4 bases and 2 bases respectively, with 12 bases between them. CDR1 is SGHDT and CDR2 is YYEEEE in the germline V gene. The CDR3 runs 14 residues. Here the CDR3 reads CASSGSGRQETQYF. DNA of the CDR3: TGTGCCAGCAGCGGATCCGGGAGACAAGAGACCCAGTACTTC.